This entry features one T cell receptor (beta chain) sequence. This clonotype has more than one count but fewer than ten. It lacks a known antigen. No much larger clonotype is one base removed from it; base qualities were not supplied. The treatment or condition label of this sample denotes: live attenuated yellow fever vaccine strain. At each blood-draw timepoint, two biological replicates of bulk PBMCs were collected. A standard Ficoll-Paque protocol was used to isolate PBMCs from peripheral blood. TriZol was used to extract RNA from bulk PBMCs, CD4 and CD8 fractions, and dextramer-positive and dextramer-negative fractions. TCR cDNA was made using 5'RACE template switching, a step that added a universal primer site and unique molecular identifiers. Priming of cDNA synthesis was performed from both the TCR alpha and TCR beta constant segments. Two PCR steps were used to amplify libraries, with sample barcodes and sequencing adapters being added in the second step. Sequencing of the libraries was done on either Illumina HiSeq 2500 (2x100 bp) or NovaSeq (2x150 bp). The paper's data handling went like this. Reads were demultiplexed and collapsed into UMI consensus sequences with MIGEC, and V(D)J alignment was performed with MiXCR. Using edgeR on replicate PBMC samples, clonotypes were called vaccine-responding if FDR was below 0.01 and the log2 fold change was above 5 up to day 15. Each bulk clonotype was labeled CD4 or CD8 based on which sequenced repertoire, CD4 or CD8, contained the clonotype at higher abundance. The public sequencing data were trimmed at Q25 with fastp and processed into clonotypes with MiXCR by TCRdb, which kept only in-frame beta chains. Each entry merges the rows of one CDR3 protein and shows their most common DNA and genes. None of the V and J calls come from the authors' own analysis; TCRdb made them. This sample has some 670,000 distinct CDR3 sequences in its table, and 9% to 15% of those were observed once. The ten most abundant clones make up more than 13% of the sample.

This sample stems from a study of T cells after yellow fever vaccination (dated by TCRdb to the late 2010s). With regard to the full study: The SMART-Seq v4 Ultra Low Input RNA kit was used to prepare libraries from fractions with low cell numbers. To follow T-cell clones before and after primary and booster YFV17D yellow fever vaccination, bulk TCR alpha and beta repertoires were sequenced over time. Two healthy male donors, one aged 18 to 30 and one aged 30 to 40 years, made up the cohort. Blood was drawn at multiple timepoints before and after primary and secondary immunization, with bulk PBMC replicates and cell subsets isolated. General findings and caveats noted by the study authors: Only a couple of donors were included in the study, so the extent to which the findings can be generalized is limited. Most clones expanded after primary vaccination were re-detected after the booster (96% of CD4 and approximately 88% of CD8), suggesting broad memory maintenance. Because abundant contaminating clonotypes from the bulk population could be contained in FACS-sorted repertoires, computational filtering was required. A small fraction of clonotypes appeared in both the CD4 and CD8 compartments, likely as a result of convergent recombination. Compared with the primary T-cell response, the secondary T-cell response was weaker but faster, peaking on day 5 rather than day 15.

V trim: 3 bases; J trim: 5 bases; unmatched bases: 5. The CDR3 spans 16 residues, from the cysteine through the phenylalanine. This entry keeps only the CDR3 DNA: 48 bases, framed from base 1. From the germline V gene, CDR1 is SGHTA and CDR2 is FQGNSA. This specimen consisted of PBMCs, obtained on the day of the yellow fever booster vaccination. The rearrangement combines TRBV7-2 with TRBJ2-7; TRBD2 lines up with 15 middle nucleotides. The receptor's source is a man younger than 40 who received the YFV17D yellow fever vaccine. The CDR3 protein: CASSLGLAGGRNEQYF. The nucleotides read TGTGCCAGCAGCTTGGGACTAGCGGGAGGTAGGAACGAGCAGTACTTC. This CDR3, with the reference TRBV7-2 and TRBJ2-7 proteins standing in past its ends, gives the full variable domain GAGVSQSPSNKVTEKGKDVELRCDPISGHTALYWYRQSLGQGLEFLIYFQGNSAPDKSGLPSDRFSAERTGGSVSTLTIQRTQQEDSAVYLCASSLGLAGGRNEQYFGPGTRLTVT.